This T cell receptor beta chain appears in the sequencing data of a study of control samples from healthy donors and cancer patients. With 2 bases removed from V and 5 bases from J, the gap between germline ends came to 12 bases. From germline, CDR1 is SGDLS and CDR2 YYNGEE. This CDR3 region has 14 residues. Method: immunoSEQ multiplex PCR; TCRdb's copy keeps in-frame clones and lacks some. Of 160,000 or so clones in the sample, more than 85% were seen once. The receptor comes from a man aged 50 to 59 in good health. The sequenced sample consisted of blood. This rearrangement joins TRBV9 to TRBJ2-3; a possible D gene is TRBD2 (6 bases). This chain's CDR3 is CASSVGGVEDTQYF. Written as DNA, the CDR3 is TGTGCCAGCAGCGTCGGAGGGGTGGAAGATACGCAGTATTTT.